This TCR beta chain was recorded in a study of human T cells and chemical hapten exposure. Points from the study as a whole: TCRs above 1 in 1000 frequency did not change with DPC sensitization.

Time point noted: healthy volunteer bleed at 2 weeks. Whole blood, unfractionated, served as the material for total RNA extraction. TCRdb analysed the RACE reads with MiXCR anew, one entry per CDR3 protein. The table includes some 120,000 distinct CDR3 sequences, about 9.4% detected once. The CDR3 has 13 amino acids. Trimming removed 3 bases from V and 5 bases from J, with 10 bases in between. The germline gives CDR1 ENHRY, CDR2 SYGVKD. A note on this clonotype: The antigen remains unidentified.

The sequence came from a male donor in good health. Some clones in this sample may be carry-over from other donors' samples. The sequencing sample was made of whole blood. The rearrangement joins TRBV10-3 to TRBJ1-1; D gene uncertain. CDR3 in amino acids: CAISEVTGTEAFF. The CDR3 nucleotides read TGTGCCATCAGTGAAGTAACGGGGACTGAAGCTTTCTTT.